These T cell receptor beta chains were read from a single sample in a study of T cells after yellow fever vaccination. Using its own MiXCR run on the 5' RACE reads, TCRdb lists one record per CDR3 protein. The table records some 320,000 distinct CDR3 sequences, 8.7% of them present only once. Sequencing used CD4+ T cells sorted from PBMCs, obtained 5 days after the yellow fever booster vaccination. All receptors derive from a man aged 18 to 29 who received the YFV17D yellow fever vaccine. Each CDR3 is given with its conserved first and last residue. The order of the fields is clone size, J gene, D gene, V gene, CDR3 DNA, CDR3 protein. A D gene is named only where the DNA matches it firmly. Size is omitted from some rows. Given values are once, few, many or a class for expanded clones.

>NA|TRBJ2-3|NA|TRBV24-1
TGTGCCACCAGTGATTTCAGGGGGGCCACAGATACGCAGTATTTT
CATSDFRGATDTQYF
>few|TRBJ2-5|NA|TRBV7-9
TGTGCCAGCCGAGGCAACCTTACGACAGAGACCCAGTACTTC
CASRGNLTTETQYF
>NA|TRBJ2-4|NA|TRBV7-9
TGTGCCAGCAGCCTGCGACAGGTTCGGGACATTCAGTACTTC
CASSLRQVRDIQYF
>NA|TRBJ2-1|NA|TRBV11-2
TGTGCCAGAAGCTTAGATGCACTAGCTCACAATGAGCAGTTCTTC
CARSLDALAHNEQFF
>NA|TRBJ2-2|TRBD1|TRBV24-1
TGTGCCACCAGTGATTCTCCCGGACAGGGTATCACCGGGGAGCTGTTTTTT
CATSDSPGQGITGELFF
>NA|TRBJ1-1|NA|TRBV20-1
TGCAGTGCTAGGTCTAACACTGAAGCTTTCTTT
CSARSNTEAFF
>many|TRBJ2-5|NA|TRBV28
TGTGCCAGCAGTTTAATTCGACGAGAGACCCAGTACTTC
CASSLIRRETQYF
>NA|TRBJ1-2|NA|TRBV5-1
TGCGCCAGCAGCGTAGGACAGCTTTATGGCTACACCTTC
CASSVGQLYGYTF
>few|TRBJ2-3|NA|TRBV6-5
TGTGCCAGCAGGACCTCCCGACGGCTTAGCACAGATACGCAGTATTTT
CASRTSRRLSTDTQYF
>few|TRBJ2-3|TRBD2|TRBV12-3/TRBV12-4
TGTGCCAGCACACTAGCGTCCACAGATACGCAGTATTTT
CASTLASTDTQYF
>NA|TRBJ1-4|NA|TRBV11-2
TGTGCCAGCAGCCACCTCCGGAGGACTAATGAAAAACTGTTTTTT
CASSHLRRTNEKLFF
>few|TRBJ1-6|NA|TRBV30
TGTGCCTGGAGTGGTCACAGGGAACGGGGTTCACCCCTCCACTTT
CAWSGHRERGSPLHF
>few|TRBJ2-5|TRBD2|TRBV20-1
TGCAGTGCGGAAGGACTAGCGGGGCTGCTGGAGACCCAGTACTTC
CSAEGLAGLLETQYF
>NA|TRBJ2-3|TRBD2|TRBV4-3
TGCGCCAGCAGCCAAGAGGAGCGGGGGGAAACAGATACGCAGTATTTT
CASSQEERGETDTQYF
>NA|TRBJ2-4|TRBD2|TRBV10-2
TGCGCCAGCAGTGAGGCGGGAGCTCTCAAAAACATTCAGTACTTC
CASSEAGALKNIQYF
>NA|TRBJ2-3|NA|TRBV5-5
TGTGCCAGCAACTTCAGGGGCCCGGATGATACGCAGTATTTT
CASNFRGPDDTQYF
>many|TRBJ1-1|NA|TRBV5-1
TGCGCCAGCAGCTTGGGTCAGGTGAGCGCTGAAGCTTTCTTT
CASSLGQVSAEAFF
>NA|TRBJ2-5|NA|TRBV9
TGTGCCAGCAGCGCCAGGGCGGGAGAGACCCAGTACTTC
CASSARAGETQYF
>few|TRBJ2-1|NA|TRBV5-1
TGCGCCAGCAGCTTGGATTCCCAGGACTACAATGAGCAGTTCTTC
CASSLDSQDYNEQFF
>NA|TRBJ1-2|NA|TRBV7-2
TGTGCCAGCAGCTTTGTCGGGTCGAGGGGTGGCGGCTACACCTTC
CASSFVGSRGGGYTF
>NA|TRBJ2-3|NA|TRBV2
TGTGCCAGCACCGCAGATACGCAGTATTTT
CASTADTQYF
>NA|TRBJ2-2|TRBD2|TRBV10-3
TGTGCCATCAGTGAGTGGCTAGCGGGGGAGAGAACCGGGGAGCTGTTTTTT
CAISEWLAGERTGELFF
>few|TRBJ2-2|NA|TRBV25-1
TGTGCCAGCAGTGAATTGGGACCTTTCACCGGGGAGCTGTTTTTT
CASSELGPFTGELFF
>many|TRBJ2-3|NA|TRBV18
TGTGCCAGCTCACCACCCCCCGGGGCCGGCACAGATACGCAGTATTTT
CASSPPPGAGTDTQYF
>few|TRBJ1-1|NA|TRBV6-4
TGTGCCAGCAGTGCCACGACCGGGAACACTGAAGCTTTCTTT
CASSATTGNTEAFF
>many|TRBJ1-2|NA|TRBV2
TGTGCCAGCAGTGTAACACAAGCCCCAGACTATGGCTACACCTTC
CASSVTQAPDYGYTF
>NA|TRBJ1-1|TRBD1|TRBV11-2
TGTGCCAGCAGCTTAGAACAGGGGGCAAGGGCTTTCTTT
CASSLEQGARAFF
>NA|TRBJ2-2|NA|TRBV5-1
TGCGCCAGCAGCTTGGGCCCCGAGGGGGAGCTGTTTTTT
CASSLGPEGELFF
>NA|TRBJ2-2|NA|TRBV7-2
TGTGCCAGCAGCTCCCCGGGGAGGGAGCTGTTTTTT
CASSSPGRELFF
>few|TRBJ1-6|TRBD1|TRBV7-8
TGTGCCAGCAGCTTAGGAGCGGGACAGTATAATTCACCCCTCCACTTT
CASSLGAGQYNSPLHF
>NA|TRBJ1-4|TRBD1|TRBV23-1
TGCGCCAGCAGTCAACCCAAGGGGACAGGGGATAATAATGAAAAACTGTTTTTT
CASSQPKGTGDNNEKLFF
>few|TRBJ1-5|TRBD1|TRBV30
TGTGCCTGGGACAGGGGGCGTCAGCCCCAGCATTTT
CAWDRGRQPQHF
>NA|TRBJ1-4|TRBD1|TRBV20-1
TGCAGTGCAAGACAGGGGTGGTCTGAAAAACTGTTTTTT
CSARQGWSEKLFF
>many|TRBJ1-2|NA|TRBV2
TGTGCCAGCGGATGGACTTTGGGGGGCTACACCTTC
CASGWTLGGYTF
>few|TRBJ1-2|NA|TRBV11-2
TGTGCCAGCAGCTTATGGGCAGATTCGGATGGCTACACCTTC
CASSLWADSDGYTF
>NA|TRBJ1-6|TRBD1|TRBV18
TGTGCCAGCGTACCGGGACAGAGTAATTCACCCCTCCACTTT
CASVPGQSNSPLHF
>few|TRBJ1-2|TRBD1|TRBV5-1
TGCGCCAGCTGCCGGGACAGGGCAAATGCTGGCTACACCTTC
CASCRDRANAGYTF
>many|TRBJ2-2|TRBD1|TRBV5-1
TGCGCCAGCAGCTTGGACAGGGGGGCCGGGGAGCTGTTTTTT
CASSLDRGAGELFF
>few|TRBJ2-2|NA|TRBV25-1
TGTGCCAGCAGTGAGAGATCGAGGGAGGCCGGGGAGCTGTTTTTT
CASSERSREAGELFF
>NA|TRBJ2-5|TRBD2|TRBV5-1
TGCGCCAGCAGCTCGGGACTAGCGGGGGCCCTGGGGGAGACCCAGTACTTC
CASSSGLAGALGETQYF
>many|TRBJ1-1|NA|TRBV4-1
TGCGCCAGCAGCCAAGAGTTGGGAGGCCGGGGGGCTGAAGCTTTCTTT
CASSQELGGRGAEAFF
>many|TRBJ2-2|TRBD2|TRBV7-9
TGTGCCAGCGGACGTCAACTAGCGGGGGGGTATACCGGGGAGCTGTTTTTT
CASGRQLAGGYTGELFF
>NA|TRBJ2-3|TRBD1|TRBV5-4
TGTGCCAGCAGCCCTAGGGACAGGGAGGCAGATACGCAGTATTTT
CASSPRDREADTQYF